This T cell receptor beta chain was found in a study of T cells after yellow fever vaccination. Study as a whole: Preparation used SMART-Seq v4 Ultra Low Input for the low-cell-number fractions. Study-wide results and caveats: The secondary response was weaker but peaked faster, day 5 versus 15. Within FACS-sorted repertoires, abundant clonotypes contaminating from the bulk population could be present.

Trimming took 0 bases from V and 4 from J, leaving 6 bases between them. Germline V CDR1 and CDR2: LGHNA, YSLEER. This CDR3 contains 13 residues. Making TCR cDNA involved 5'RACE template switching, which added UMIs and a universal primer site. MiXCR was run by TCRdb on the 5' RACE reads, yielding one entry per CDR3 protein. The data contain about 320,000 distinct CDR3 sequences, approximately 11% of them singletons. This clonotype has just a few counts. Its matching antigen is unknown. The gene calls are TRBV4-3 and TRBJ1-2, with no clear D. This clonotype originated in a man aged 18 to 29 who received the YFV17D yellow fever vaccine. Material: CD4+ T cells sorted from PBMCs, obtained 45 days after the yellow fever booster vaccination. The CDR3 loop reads CASSQDRTYGYTF. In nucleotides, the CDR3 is TGCGCCAGCAGCCAAGACAGGACCTATGGCTACACCTTC.